One TCR beta chain is described in this entry. Its antigen is not identified. This entry belongs to a study of cytomegalovirus exposure and HLA in healthy donors. PCR was performed using 60 Vbeta and 13 Jbeta primers. Measured with immunoSEQ multiplex PCR; TCRdb has only the in-frame clones, and not every one. The sample includes about 120,000 clones, around 65% seen only once; the top ten take 1.5% to 1.7%. CDR1 SGHTA and CDR2 FQGTGA come from the germline V gene. The CDR3 sequence is 15 residues long. V lost 4 bases and J lost 0; bases outside the gene matches: 5. General study findings and limits: Within the data, a cluster of highly shared sequence variants was likely a sequencing artifact.

Material for sequencing was PBMCs. The chain combines TRBV7-3 with TRBJ1-1; 7 bases match TRBD1. This clonotype originated in a man in his late teens or twenties in good health and CMV-seronegative. This CDR3 reads CASSWDSNLNTEAFF. In DNA, the CDR3 is TGTGCCAGCAGCTGGGACAGTAATTTGAACACTGAAGCTTTCTTT.